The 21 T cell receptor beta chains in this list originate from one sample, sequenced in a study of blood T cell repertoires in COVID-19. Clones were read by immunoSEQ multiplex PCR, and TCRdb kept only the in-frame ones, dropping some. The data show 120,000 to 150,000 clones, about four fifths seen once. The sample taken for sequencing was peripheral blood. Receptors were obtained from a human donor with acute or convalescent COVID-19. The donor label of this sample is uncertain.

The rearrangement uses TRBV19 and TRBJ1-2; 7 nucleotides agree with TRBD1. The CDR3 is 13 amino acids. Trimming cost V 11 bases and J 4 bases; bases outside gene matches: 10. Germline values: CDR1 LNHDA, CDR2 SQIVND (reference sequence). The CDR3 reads CASGTAALYGYTF. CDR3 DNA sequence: TGTGCCTCTGGGACAGCCGCCCTCTATGGCTACACCTTC.

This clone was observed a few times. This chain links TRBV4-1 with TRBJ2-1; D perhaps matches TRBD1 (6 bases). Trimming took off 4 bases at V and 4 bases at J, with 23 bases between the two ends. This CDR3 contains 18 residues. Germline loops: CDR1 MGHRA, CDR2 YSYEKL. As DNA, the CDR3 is TGCGCCAGCAGCCCGAGGGCCCTCTCAGGGGCGTTGTACAATGAGCAGTTCTTC. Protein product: CASSPRALSGALYNEQFF.

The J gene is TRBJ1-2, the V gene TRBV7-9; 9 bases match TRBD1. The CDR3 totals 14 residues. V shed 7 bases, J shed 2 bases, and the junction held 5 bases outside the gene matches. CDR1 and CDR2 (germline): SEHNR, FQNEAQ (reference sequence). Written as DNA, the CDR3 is TGTGCCAGCACCTACGGGACAGGGAACTATGGCTACACCTTC. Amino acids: CASTYGTGNYGYTF.

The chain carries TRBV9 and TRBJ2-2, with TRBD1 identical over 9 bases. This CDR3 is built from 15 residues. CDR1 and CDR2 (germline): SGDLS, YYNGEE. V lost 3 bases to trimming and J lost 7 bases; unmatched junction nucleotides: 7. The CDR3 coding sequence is TGTGCCAGCAGCGCGTTCGGGACAGGGAACGGGGAGCTGTTTTTT. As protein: CASSAFGTGNGELFF.

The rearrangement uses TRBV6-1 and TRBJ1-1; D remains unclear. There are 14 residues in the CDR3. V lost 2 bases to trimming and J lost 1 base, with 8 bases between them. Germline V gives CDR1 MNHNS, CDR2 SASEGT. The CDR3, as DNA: TGTGCCAGCAGTGAACGGGGTGGGAACACTGAAGCTTTCTTT. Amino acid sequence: CASSERGGNTEAFF.

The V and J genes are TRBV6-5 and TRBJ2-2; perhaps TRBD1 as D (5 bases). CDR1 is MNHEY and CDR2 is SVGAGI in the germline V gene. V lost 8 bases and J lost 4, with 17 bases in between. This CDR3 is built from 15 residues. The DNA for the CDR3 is TGTGCCAGCCGCGGCACGGCAGGGCCCACCGGGGAGCTGTTTTTT. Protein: CASRGTAGPTGELFF.

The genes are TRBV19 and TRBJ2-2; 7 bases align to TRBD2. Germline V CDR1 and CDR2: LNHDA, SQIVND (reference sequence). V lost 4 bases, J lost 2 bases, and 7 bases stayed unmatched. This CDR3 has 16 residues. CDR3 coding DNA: TGTGCCAGTAGTACCTCAGCGGGGCCTAACACCGGGGAGCTGTTTTTT. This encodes CASSTSAGPNTGELFF.

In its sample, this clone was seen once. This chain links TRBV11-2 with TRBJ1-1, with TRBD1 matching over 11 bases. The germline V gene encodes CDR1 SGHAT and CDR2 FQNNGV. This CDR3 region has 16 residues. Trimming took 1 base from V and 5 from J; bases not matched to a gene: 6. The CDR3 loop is CASSLAGTGGRTEAFF. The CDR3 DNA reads TGTGCCAGCAGCTTAGCCGGGACAGGGGGGAGGACTGAAGCTTTCTTT.

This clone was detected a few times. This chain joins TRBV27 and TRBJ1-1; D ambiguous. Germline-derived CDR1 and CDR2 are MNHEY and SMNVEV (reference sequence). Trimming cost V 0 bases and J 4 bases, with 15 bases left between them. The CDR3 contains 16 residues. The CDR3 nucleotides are TGTGCCAGCAGTTTATCGATAAATGCGGTGTTCACTGAAGCTTTCTTT. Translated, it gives CASSLSINAVFTEAFF.

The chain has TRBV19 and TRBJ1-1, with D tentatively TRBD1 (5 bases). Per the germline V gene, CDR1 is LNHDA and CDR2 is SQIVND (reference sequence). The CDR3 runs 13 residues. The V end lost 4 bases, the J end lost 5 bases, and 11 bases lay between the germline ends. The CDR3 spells CASSSQGWTEAFF. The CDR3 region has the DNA TGTGCCAGTAGTAGTCAGGGTTGGACTGAAGCTTTCTTT.

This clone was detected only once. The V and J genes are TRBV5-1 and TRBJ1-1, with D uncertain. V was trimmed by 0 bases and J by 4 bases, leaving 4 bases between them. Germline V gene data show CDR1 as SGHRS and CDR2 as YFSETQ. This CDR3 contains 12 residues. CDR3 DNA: TGCGCCAGCAGCTTGGACGGCACTGAAGCTTTCTTT. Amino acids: CASSLDGTEAFF.

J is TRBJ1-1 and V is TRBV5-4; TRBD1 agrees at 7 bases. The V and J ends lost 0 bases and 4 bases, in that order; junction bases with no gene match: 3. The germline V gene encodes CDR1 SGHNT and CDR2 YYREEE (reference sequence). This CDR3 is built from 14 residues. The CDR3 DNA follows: TGTGCCAGCAGCTTGGGACAGGGTGTCACTGAAGCTTTCTTT. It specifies CASSLGQGVTEAFF.

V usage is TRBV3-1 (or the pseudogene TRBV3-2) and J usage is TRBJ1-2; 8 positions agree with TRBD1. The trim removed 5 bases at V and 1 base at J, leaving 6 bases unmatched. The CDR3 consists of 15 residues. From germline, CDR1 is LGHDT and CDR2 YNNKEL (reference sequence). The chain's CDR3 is CASSTTGVGNYGYTF. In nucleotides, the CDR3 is TGTGCCAGCAGCACGACAGGGGTTGGTAACTATGGCTACACCTTC.

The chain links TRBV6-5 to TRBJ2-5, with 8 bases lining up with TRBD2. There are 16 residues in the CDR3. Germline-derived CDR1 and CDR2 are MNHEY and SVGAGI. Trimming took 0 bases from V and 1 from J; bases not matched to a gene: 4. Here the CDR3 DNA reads TGTGCCAGCAGTTACTCCCCGGCGGGGGGCCAAGAGACCCAGTACTTC. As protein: CASSYSPAGGQETQYF.

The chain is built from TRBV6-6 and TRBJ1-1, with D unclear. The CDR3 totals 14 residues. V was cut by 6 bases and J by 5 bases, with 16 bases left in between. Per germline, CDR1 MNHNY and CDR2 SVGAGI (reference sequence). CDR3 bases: TGTGCCAGCAGCAACTCGGAGAGGGCGACTGAAGCTTTCTTT. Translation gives CASSNSERATEAFF.

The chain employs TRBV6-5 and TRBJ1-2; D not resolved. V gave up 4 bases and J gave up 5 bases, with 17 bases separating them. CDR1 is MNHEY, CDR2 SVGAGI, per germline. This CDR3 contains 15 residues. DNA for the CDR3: TGTGCCAGCAGTTCCCCACACCGGGGTTGGTATGGCTACACCTTC. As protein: CASSSPHRGWYGYTF.

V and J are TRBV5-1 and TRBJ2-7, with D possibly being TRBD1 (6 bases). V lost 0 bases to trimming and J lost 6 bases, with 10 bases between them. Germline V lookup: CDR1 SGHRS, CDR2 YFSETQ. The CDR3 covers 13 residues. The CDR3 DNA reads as TGCGCCAGCAGCTTGGCAGGGGAGAGCGAGCAGTACGTC. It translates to CASSLAGESEQYV.

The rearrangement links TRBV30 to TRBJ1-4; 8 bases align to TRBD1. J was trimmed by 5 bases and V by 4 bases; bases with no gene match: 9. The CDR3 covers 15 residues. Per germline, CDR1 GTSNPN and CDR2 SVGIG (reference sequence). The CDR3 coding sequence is TGTGCCTGGACCCACTGGGACAGGTCCAATGAAAAACTGTTTTTT. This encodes CAWTHWDRSNEKLFF.

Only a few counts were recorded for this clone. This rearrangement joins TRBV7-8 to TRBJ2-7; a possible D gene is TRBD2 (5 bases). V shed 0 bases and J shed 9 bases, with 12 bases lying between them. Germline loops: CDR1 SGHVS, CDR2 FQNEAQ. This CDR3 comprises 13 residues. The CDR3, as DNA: TGTGCCAGCAGCTTAGCGGAGGTCTATAGGCAGTACTTC. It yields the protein CASSLAEVYRQYF. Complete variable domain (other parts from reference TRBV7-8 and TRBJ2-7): GAGVSQSPRYKVAKRGQDVALRCDPISGHVSLFWYQQALGQGPEFLTYFQNEAQLDKSGLPSDRFFAERPEGSVSTLKIQRTQQEDSAVYLCASSLAEVYRQYFGPGTRLTVT.

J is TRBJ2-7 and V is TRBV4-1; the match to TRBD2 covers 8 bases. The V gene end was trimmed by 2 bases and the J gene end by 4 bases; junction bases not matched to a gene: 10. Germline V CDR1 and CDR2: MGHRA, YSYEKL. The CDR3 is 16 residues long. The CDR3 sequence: CASSQRSGGFGYEQYF. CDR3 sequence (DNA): TGCGCCAGCAGCCAACGAAGCGGGGGCTTCGGGTACGAGCAGTACTTC.

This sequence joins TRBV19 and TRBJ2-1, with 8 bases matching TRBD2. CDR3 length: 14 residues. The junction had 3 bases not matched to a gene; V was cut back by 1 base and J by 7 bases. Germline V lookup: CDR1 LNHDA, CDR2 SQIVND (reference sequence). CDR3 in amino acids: CASSIVRGGNEQFF. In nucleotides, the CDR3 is TGTGCCAGTAGTATAGTACGGGGGGGAAATGAGCAGTTCTTC.